This T cell receptor (beta chain) appears in the sequencing data of a study of cytomegalovirus exposure and HLA in healthy donors. Primers for the PCR totalled 60 Vbeta and 13 Jbeta. Clones were sequenced by immunoSEQ multiplex PCR, and TCRdb holds only the in-frame ones, with some missing. This sample's table reports around 100,000 clones. The CDR3 is made up of 15 amino acids. The V gene end was trimmed by 5 bases and the J gene end by 3 bases; junction bases not matched to a gene: 9. CDR1 and CDR2 (germline): KGHSH, LQKENI. This sequence originates from a man aged 35 to 55 in good health and CMV-seronegative. The rearrangement joins TRBV18 to TRBJ2-7; 8 nucleotides line up with TRBD2. Material: PBMCs. The CDR3 loop reads CASSSQREIYYEQYF. CDR3 nucleotide sequence: TGTGCCAGCTCATCCCAGCGGGAGATCTACTACGAGCAGTACTTC.